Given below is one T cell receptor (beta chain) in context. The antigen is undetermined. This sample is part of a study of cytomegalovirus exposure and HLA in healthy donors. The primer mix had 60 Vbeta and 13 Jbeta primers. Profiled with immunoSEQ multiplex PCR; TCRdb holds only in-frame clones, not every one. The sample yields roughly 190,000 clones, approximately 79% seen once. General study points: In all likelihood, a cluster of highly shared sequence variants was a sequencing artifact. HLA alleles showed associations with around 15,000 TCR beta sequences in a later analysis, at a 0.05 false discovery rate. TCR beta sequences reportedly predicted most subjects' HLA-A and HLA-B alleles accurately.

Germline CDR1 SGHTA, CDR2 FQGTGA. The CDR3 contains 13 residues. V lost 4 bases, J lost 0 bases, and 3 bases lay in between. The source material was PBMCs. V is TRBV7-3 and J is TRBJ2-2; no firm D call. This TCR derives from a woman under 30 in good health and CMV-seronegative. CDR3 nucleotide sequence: TGTGCCAGCAGCTCAACGAACACCGGGGAGCTGTTTTTT. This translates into CASSSTNTGELFF.